These 14 T cell receptor beta chains were sequenced from one sample in a study of T cells in Graves' hyperthyroidism and ophthalmopathy. TCR beta CDR3 regions were amplified from RNA. An initial round of RT-PCR targeting the TCR CDR3 relied on the HTBI primer set. TCRdb used MiXCR to reprocess the multiplex PCR reads, holding one entry per CDR3 protein. The sample has about 600,000 distinct CDR3 sequences, approximately 16% seen once. Specimen: blood. The receptor set was obtained from a woman aged 40 to 55 with Graves' ophthalmopathy.

This chain connects TRBV9 to TRBJ2-1; no clear D. Germline CDR1 SGDLS, CDR2 YYNGEE. The CDR3 totals 11 residues. The V gene lost 0 bases and the J gene lost 7 bases, with 2 bases spanning the gap. The CDR3 DNA follows: TGTGCCAGCAGCGTAGATAATGAGCAGTTCTTC. Translation gives CASSVDNEQFF.

This clonotype was found many times. J is TRBJ2-1 and V is TRBV28; D unclear. The CDR3 has 13 residues. Trimming cost V 6 bases and J 7 bases, with 13 bases left between them. CDR1 is MDHEN and CDR2 is SYDVKM in the germline V gene. This chain's CDR3 is CASRADLLNEQFF. The CDR3 nucleotides are TGTGCCAGCAGGGCGGATCTGTTGAATGAGCAGTTCTTC.

The rearrangement joins TRBV7-9 to TRBJ2-3, with TRBD2 matching over 8 bases. The CDR3 extends over 12 amino acids. Germline CDR1 and CDR2: SEHNR and FQNEAQ (reference sequence). Trimming cost V 5 bases and J 11 bases; bases outside gene matches: 6. CDR3 coding DNA: TGTGCCAGCAGCAAGACTAGCGCCGGGCAGTATTTT. This encodes CASSKTSAGQYF.

V gene TRBV28 combines with J gene TRBJ1-5; 9 nucleotides align to TRBD1. Trimming at V came to 7 bases and at J to 3 bases, leaving 10 bases not matched to a gene. This CDR3 region has 16 residues. Germline CDR1 and CDR2: MDHEN and SYDVKM. CDR3 sequence (DNA): TGTGCCAGCAAGGGTCCCGGGACAGGGAACAATCAGCCCCAGCATTTT. Protein: CASKGPGTGNNQPQHF.

The sample holds many counts of this clonotype. The chain recombines TRBV11-2 with TRBJ2-1; either TRBD1 or TRBD2 may supply D (5 bases each). Trimming removed 6 bases at V and 8 bases at J, with 29 bases between. The CDR3 runs to 18 residues. Per the germline V gene, CDR1 is SGHAT and CDR2 is FQNNGV. CDR3 region: CASRRGQVRDAALDEQFF. The CDR3 nucleotides are TGTGCCAGCAGACGAGGCCAGGTCCGGGACGCGGCCCTCGATGAGCAGTTCTTC.

This clonotype was seen ten or more times. The gene calls are TRBV11-3 and TRBJ2-1; D is perhaps TRBD1 (6 bases). The germline V gene encodes CDR1 SGHNT and CDR2 YENEEA. The CDR3 is 14 amino acids. V dropped 1 base and J dropped 8 bases, with 12 bases sitting between them. The CDR3 DNA is TGTGCCAGCAGCTTAGGGAATCAGGGGCATGAGCAGTTCTTC. Residues: CASSLGNQGHEQFF.

This clonotype was seen only once. The J gene is TRBJ2-2, the V gene TRBV18; 8 nucleotides match TRBD1. Germline values: CDR1 KGHSH, CDR2 LQKENI. The CDR3 spans 17 residues. Trimming took 0 bases from V and 4 from J; bases not matched to a gene: 7. CDR3 in amino acids: CASSPPSTGVSTGELFF. DNA for the CDR3: TGTGCCAGCTCACCACCGTCGACAGGGGTGTCCACCGGGGAGCTGTTTTTT.

This clonotype was detected ten times or more. The junction and the germline gene differ at one end; a read error may be behind it. The chain couples TRBV5-1 to TRBJ2-3, with D possibly matching TRBD2 (6 bases). This CDR3 comprises 16 residues. In germline, CDR1 is SGHRS, CDR2 YFSETQ. For the CDR3, the DNA is TGTGCCAGCAGTGAGGCCGGGGGAACTAGCACAGATACGCAGTATTTT. Amino acids: CASSEAGGTSTDTQYF.

The chain recombines TRBV28 with TRBJ2-5, with D possibly matching TRBD2 (5 bases). V dropped 3 bases and J dropped 7 bases, with 15 bases sitting between them. This CDR3 is built from 14 residues. Germline assignment: CDR1 MDHEN and CDR2 SYDVKM. The CDR3 DNA sequence: TGTGCCAGCAGTTTCGTAACGCCCGCGGGGACCCAGTACTTC. This gives the protein CASSFVTPAGTQYF.

The genes are TRBV19 and TRBJ1-5; TRBD1 aligns across 10 bases. Germline lookup yields CDR1 LNHDA and CDR2 SQIVND (reference sequence). The trim removed 4 bases at V and 5 bases at J, leaving 11 bases unmatched. CDR3 size: 17 residues. CDR3 DNA: TGTGCCAGTAGTAATCCAAGGGACAGGGGCGGGCATCAGCCCCAGCATTTT. It codes for CASSNPRDRGGHQPQHF.

The chain combines TRBV27 with TRBJ2-5; D possibly corresponds to TRBD2 (5 bases). CDR3 length: 13 amino acids. V was pared by 4 bases and J by 9 bases, with 15 bases between. Germline V lookup: CDR1 MNHEY, CDR2 SMNVEV (reference sequence). CDR3 sequence: CASSSKRLGAQYF. CDR3 DNA: TGTGCCAGCAGTTCCAAACGTCTCGGGGCCCAGTACTTC.

The rearrangement uses TRBV28 and TRBJ2-1; TRBD2 matches 7 bases. CDR3 size: 13 residues. The V gene end was trimmed by 4 bases and the J gene end by 12 bases; junction bases not matched to a gene: 9. Germline CDR1 is MDHEN and CDR2 is SYDVKM. The CDR3 protein is CASSSHSGGGQFF. CDR3 nucleotides: TGTGCCAGCAGTTCCCATAGTGGGGGGGGGCAGTTCTTC. The variable domain in full, with the rest retrieved from reference TRBV28 and TRBJ2-1, is DVKVTQSSRYLVKRTGEKVFLECVQDMDHENMFWYRQDPGLGLRLIYFSYDVKMKEKGDIPEGYSVSREKKERFSLILESASTNQTSMYLCASSSHSGGGQFFGPGTRLTVL.

The chain recombines TRBV12-3 or TRBV12-4 with TRBJ2-7; TRBD1 matches at 10 bases. This CDR3 is 14 amino acids long. Germline trimming cut 7 bases from V and 7 bases from J; bases unmatched to any gene: 10. CDR3 in DNA: TGTGCCAGCACCGCCGGGACAGGGGTTGGGGAGCAGTACTTC. It translates to CASTAGTGVGEQYF.

This clonotype has a count of ten or more. The chain uses TRBV18 and TRBJ2-7; possible D gene TRBD2, 6 bases. The germline CDR1 and CDR2 sequences are KGHSH and LQKENI. The CDR3 consists of 14 residues. V lost 4 bases to trimming and J lost 1 base, with 11 bases between them. The CDR3 DNA is TGTGCCAGCTCACTGGGACTGCGATCCTACGAGCAGTACTTC. Amino acids: CASSLGLRSYEQYF.